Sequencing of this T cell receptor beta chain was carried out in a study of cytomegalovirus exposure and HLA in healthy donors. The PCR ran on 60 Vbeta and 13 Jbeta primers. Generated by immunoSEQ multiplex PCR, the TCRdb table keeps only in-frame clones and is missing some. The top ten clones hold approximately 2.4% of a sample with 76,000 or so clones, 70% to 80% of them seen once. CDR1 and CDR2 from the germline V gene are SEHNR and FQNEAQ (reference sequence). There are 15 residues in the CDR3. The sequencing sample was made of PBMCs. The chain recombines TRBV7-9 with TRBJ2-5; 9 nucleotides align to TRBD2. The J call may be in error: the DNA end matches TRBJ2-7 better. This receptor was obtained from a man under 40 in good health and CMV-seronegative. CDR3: CASSSRLAEIYEQYF. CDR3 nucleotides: TGTGCCAGCAGCTCAAGACTAGCGGAGATCTACGAGCAGTACTTC.